The rows below give T cell receptor beta chains drawn from one sample of a study of T cells in Graves' hyperthyroidism and ophthalmopathy. Via MiXCR, TCRdb re-called the multiplex PCR reads, giving one row per CDR3 protein. Found here are around 250,000 distinct CDR3 sequences, 14% to 15% of them singletons; the top ten hold about 14%. The sequenced sample was blood. These receptors were obtained from a woman aged 40 to 55 with Graves' hyperthyroidism that later progressed to Graves' ophthalmopathy. Each CDR3 is given with its conserved first and last residue. A D gene is named only where the DNA matches it firmly. Some rows have no size entry. The others give once, few or many, or a class for an expanded clone.

v_gene: TRBV7-2
len: 14
j_gene: TRBJ1-1
d_gene: TRBD1
abundance: many
CDR3aa: CASRTTGGPTEAFF
CDR3nt: TGTGCCAGCAGAACCACAGGGGGCCCCACTGAAGCTTTCTTT

v_gene: TRBV7-2
len: 13
j_gene: TRBJ2-5
d_gene: .
abundance: many
CDR3aa: CASSSGPPETQYF
CDR3nt: TGTGCCAGCAGCTCCGGGCCGCCCGAGACCCAGTACTTC

v_gene: TRBV27
len: 16
j_gene: TRBJ2-7
d_gene: .
abundance: many
CDR3aa: CASSLRVDTFSYEQYF
CDR3nt: TGTGCCAGCAGTTTAAGGGTTGACACTTTCTCCTACGAGCAGTACTTC

v_gene: TRBV4-1
len: 15
j_gene: TRBJ1-2
d_gene: .
abundance: many
CDR3aa: CASSQVDLIWDGYTF
CDR3nt: TGCGCCAGCAGCCAAGTTGACCTTATCTGGGATGGCTACACCTTC

v_gene: TRBV20-1
len: 14
j_gene: TRBJ1-1
d_gene: TRBD1
abundance: many
CDR3aa: CSASQGVEYTEAFF
CDR3nt: TGCAGTGCTAGTCAGGGGGTGGAGTACACTGAAGCTTTCTTT

v_gene: TRBV6-2/TRBV6-3
len: 14
j_gene: TRBJ2-1
d_gene: .
abundance: many
CDR3aa: CAGRGGPTYNEQFF
CDR3nt: TGTGCCGGAAGGGGAGGACCGACCTACAATGAGCAGTTCTTC

v_gene: TRBV12-3/TRBV12-4
len: 19
j_gene: TRBJ2-2
d_gene: TRBD2
abundance: .
CDR3aa: CASSSPTSGRIGNTGELFF
CDR3nt: TGTGCCAGCAGTTCCCCGACTAGCGGGAGGATTGGCAACACCGGGGAGCTGTTTTTT

v_gene: TRBV5-1
len: 16
j_gene: TRBJ2-3
d_gene: .
abundance: many
CDR3aa: CASSLDVRAGPDTQYF
CDR3nt: TGCGCCAGCAGCTTGGACGTTAGGGCGGGCCCAGATACGCAGTATTTT

v_gene: TRBV19
len: 14
j_gene: TRBJ2-7
d_gene: .
abundance: .
CDR3aa: CASSISGFEYEQYF
CDR3nt: TGTGCCAGTAGTATATCCGGGTTTGAGTACGAGCAGTACTTC

v_gene: TRBV10-1
len: 15
j_gene: TRBJ1-4
d_gene: TRBD1
abundance: .
CDR3aa: CASSNGQAANEKLFF
CDR3nt: TGCGCCAGCAGTAACGGACAGGCTGCAAATGAAAAACTGTTTTTT

v_gene: TRBV30
len: 12
j_gene: TRBJ1-2
d_gene: TRBD1
abundance: many
CDR3aa: CAWSQQGYGYTF
CDR3nt: TGTGCCTGGAGCCAACAGGGGTATGGCTACACCTTC

v_gene: TRBV20-1
len: 16
j_gene: TRBJ2-7
d_gene: .
abundance: .
CDR3aa: CSARATGLTRSYEQYF
CDR3nt: TGCAGTGCTAGAGCAACCGGACTTACTAGGTCTTACGAGCAGTACTTC

v_gene: TRBV7-9
len: 14
j_gene: TRBJ2-7
d_gene: TRBD2
abundance: .
CDR3aa: CASTTGTSPNEQYF
CDR3nt: TGTGCCAGCACGACCGGGACTAGTCCCAACGAGCAGTACTTC

v_gene: TRBV5-1
len: 17
j_gene: TRBJ2-1
d_gene: TRBD1
abundance: many
CDR3aa: CASSLKPKGTGIHEQFF
CDR3nt: TGCGCCAGCAGCTTGAAGCCAAAGGGGACAGGGATTCATGAGCAGTTCTTC

v_gene: TRBV12-3/TRBV12-4
len: 14
j_gene: TRBJ1-2
d_gene: .
abundance: few
CDR3aa: CASSDYRKVNGYTF
CDR3nt: TGTGCCAGCAGTGATTACAGGAAAGTAAATGGCTACACCTTC

v_gene: TRBV28
len: 14
j_gene: TRBJ2-1
d_gene: .
abundance: many
CDR3aa: CASSGGARYNEQFF
CDR3nt: TGTGCCAGCAGCGGAGGGGCAAGGTACAATGAGCAGTTCTTC

v_gene: TRBV2
len: 20
j_gene: TRBJ2-3
d_gene: TRBD2
abundance: many
CDR3aa: CASSEASVGSGRAGSDTQYF
CDR3nt: TGTGCCAGCAGTGAAGCCTCTGTGGGTAGCGGGAGGGCCGGGTCAGATACGCAGTATTTT

v_gene: TRBV9
len: 14
j_gene: TRBJ1-4
d_gene: TRBD1
abundance: few
CDR3aa: CASSAGTGVEKLFF
CDR3nt: TGTGCCAGCAGCGCCGGGACAGGGGTCGAAAAACTGTTTTTT

v_gene: TRBV27
len: 15
j_gene: TRBJ2-2
d_gene: .
abundance: .
CDR3aa: CASSWRDSGTGELFF
CDR3nt: TGTGCCAGCAGTTGGCGGGACAGTGGAACCGGGGAGCTGTTTTTT

v_gene: TRBV29-1
len: 13
j_gene: TRBJ2-1
d_gene: .
abundance: many
CDR3aa: CSVPGRDYNEQFF
CDR3nt: TGCAGCGTTCCGGGACGGGACTACAATGAGCAGTTCTTC

v_gene: TRBV29-1
len: 12
j_gene: TRBJ2-7
d_gene: .
abundance: few
CDR3aa: CSVVSFSYEQYF
CDR3nt: TGCAGCGTTGTTTCGTTCTCCTACGAGCAGTACTTC

v_gene: TRBV6-1
len: 13
j_gene: TRBJ1-5
d_gene: .
abundance: .
CDR3aa: CASSGGLHQPQHF
CDR3nt: TGTGCCAGCAGTGGGGGTCTCCATCAGCCCCAGCATTTT

v_gene: TRBV27
len: 15
j_gene: TRBJ2-3
d_gene: TRBD2
abundance: .
CDR3aa: CASSLASGFADTQYF
CDR3nt: TGTGCCAGCAGTTTAGCTAGCGGGTTCGCAGATACGCAGTATTTT

v_gene: TRBV5-6
len: 14
j_gene: TRBJ2-7
d_gene: .
abundance: few
CDR3aa: CASSRQLLPYEQYF
CDR3nt: TGTGCCAGCAGTCGACAGCTTCTCCCCTACGAGCAGTACTTC

v_gene: TRBV30
len: 13
j_gene: TRBJ1-3
d_gene: .
abundance: many
CDR3aa: CAWSLRVGNTIYF
CDR3nt: TGTGCCTGGAGTTTGAGGGTAGGAAACACCATATATTTT

v_gene: TRBV29-1
len: 14
j_gene: TRBJ2-2
d_gene: .
abundance: .
CDR3aa: CSVTAGANTGELFF
CDR3nt: TGCAGCGTGACAGCGGGTGCGAACACCGGGGAGCTGTTTTTT

v_gene: TRBV20-1
len: 13
j_gene: TRBJ1-6
d_gene: TRBD1
abundance: many
CDR3aa: CSAGQGINSPLHF
CDR3nt: TGCAGTGCCGGACAGGGGATAAACTCACCCCTCCACTTT

v_gene: TRBV19
len: 16
j_gene: TRBJ2-1
d_gene: TRBD1
abundance: many
CDR3aa: CASSRQGAAGRHEQFF
CDR3nt: TGTGCCAGTAGTCGACAGGGGGCGGCGGGCAGGCATGAGCAGTTCTTC

v_gene: TRBV2
len: 15
j_gene: TRBJ2-1
d_gene: TRBD2
abundance: many
CDR3aa: CASSGRLRELNEQFF
CDR3nt: TGTGCCAGCAGTGGTAGGCTGCGGGAGTTGAATGAGCAGTTCTTC

v_gene: TRBV28
len: 14
j_gene: TRBJ1-6
d_gene: .
abundance: few
CDR3aa: CASSLMGGDSPLHF
CDR3nt: TGTGCCAGCAGTTTAATGGGGGGGGATTCACCCCTCCACTTT

v_gene: TRBV7-2
len: 15
j_gene: TRBJ1-5
d_gene: .
abundance: many
CDR3aa: CASSLVGQLNQPQHF
CDR3nt: TGTGCCAGCAGCTTAGTTGGACAGCTCAATCAGCCCCAGCATTTT

v_gene: TRBV28
len: 13
j_gene: TRBJ2-1
d_gene: .
abundance: few
CDR3aa: CASSQVFRNEQFF
CDR3nt: TGTGCCAGCAGCCAAGTATTTCGGAATGAGCAGTTCTTC

v_gene: TRBV25-1
len: 12
j_gene: TRBJ1-1
d_gene: .
abundance: many
CDR3aa: CASSDLSAEAFF
CDR3nt: TGTGCCAGCAGTGACCTAAGCGCTGAAGCTTTCTTT

v_gene: TRBV27
len: 16
j_gene: TRBJ1-6
d_gene: .
abundance: .
CDR3aa: CASWRRAREKNSPLHF
CDR3nt: TGTGCCAGCTGGAGACGTGCCAGGGAGAAGAATTCACCCCTCCACTTT

v_gene: TRBV11-2
len: 15
j_gene: TRBJ2-1
d_gene: TRBD2
abundance: few
CDR3aa: CASSLYLAGDKEQFF
CDR3nt: TGTGCCAGCAGCTTATATCTAGCGGGAGACAAGGAGCAGTTCTTC

v_gene: TRBV27
len: 15
j_gene: TRBJ1-1
d_gene: .
abundance: .
CDR3aa: CASSLNTGAPTEAFF
CDR3nt: TGTGCCAGCAGTTTAAATACGGGGGCCCCCACTGAAGCTTTCTTT

v_gene: TRBV11-2
len: 17
j_gene: TRBJ2-3
d_gene: .
abundance: .
CDR3aa: CASSPSRVGTATDTQYF
CDR3nt: TGTGCCAGCAGTCCGAGCAGGGTTGGTACGGCCACAGATACGCAGTATTTT

v_gene: TRBV5-1
len: 16
j_gene: TRBJ2-1
d_gene: .
abundance: many
CDR3aa: CASSLVGRLSYNEQFF
CDR3nt: TGCGCCAGCAGCTTGGTCGGCAGACTCTCCTACAATGAGCAGTTCTTC

v_gene: TRBV28
len: 18
j_gene: TRBJ1-5
d_gene: .
abundance: many
CDR3aa: CASSRSRGGRGFNQPQHF
CDR3nt: TGTGCCAGCAGTCGCTCGCGGGGAGGCCGGGGATTCAATCAGCCCCAGCATTTT

v_gene: TRBV19
len: 15
j_gene: TRBJ1-4
d_gene: .
abundance: few
CDR3aa: CASSIIAQDNEKLFF
CDR3nt: TGTGCCAGTAGTATTATAGCACAGGATAATGAAAAACTGTTTTTT

v_gene: TRBV12-3/TRBV12-4
len: 16
j_gene: TRBJ1-5
d_gene: TRBD1
abundance: many
CDR3aa: CASSPSFQGAAQPQHF
CDR3nt: TGTGCCAGCAGCCCCTCATTCCAGGGGGCAGCTCAGCCCCAGCATTTT

v_gene: TRBV19
len: 16
j_gene: TRBJ2-1
d_gene: .
abundance: .
CDR3aa: CASSIVGAGPYNGQFF
CDR3nt: TGTGCCAGTAGTATAGTCGGCGCAGGACCCTACAATGGGCAGTTCTTC

v_gene: TRBV12-3/TRBV12-4
len: 15
j_gene: TRBJ2-7
d_gene: .
abundance: .
CDR3aa: CASSLVWKAPYEQYF
CDR3nt: TGTGCCAGCAGTTTAGTGTGGAAAGCCCCCTACGAGCAGTACTTC

v_gene: TRBV24-1
len: 19
j_gene: TRBJ1-5
d_gene: TRBD1
abundance: many
CDR3aa: CATSDIPGTGTGSNQPQHF
CDR3nt: TGTGCCACCAGTGATATACCCGGGACAGGGACGGGGAGCAATCAGCCCCAGCATTTT

v_gene: TRBV7-3
len: 13
j_gene: TRBJ2-1
d_gene: TRBD1
abundance: .
CDR3aa: CASSETGTGEQFF
CDR3nt: TGTGCCAGCAGCGAGACAGGGACGGGTGAGCAGTTCTTC

v_gene: TRBV2
len: 12
j_gene: TRBJ2-7
d_gene: .
abundance: once
CDR3aa: CAGLDGSYEQYF
CDR3nt: TGTGCCGGTCTGGACGGGTCCTACGAGCAGTACTTC

v_gene: TRBV12-3/TRBV12-4
len: 16
j_gene: TRBJ2-3
d_gene: TRBD2
abundance: many
CDR3aa: CASSRAGVPRTDTQYF
CDR3nt: TGTGCCAGCAGTCGGGCGGGGGTTCCCCGCACAGATACGCAGTATTTT

v_gene: TRBV13
len: 16
j_gene: TRBJ2-2
d_gene: .
abundance: .
CDR3aa: CASSPVTGKNTGELFF
CDR3nt: TGTGCCAGCAGCCCGGTTACCGGGAAGAACACCGGGGAGCTGTTTTTT

v_gene: TRBV16
len: 16
j_gene: TRBJ2-7
d_gene: .
abundance: few
CDR3aa: CASSQRGRSGTSEQYF
CDR3nt: TGTGCCAGCAGCCAAAGGGGCCGAAGCGGAACTAGCGAGCAGTACTTC

v_gene: TRBV12-3/TRBV12-4
len: 16
j_gene: TRBJ1-3
d_gene: .
abundance: .
CDR3aa: CASRSRAGSFGNTIYF
CDR3nt: TGTGCCAGCAGGTCTAGGGCAGGGAGCTTCGGAAACACCATATATTTT

v_gene: TRBV20-1
len: 15
j_gene: TRBJ2-5
d_gene: TRBD2
abundance: few
CDR3aa: CSATPVGRDEETQYF
CDR3nt: TGCAGTGCCACCCCGGTCGGGAGGGACGAAGAGACCCAGTACTTC

v_gene: TRBV11-2
len: 16
j_gene: TRBJ1-6
d_gene: TRBD1
abundance: .
CDR3aa: CASSSDRGDYNSPLHF
CDR3nt: TGTGCCAGCAGCTCCGACAGGGGAGACTATAATTCACCCCTCCACTTT

v_gene: TRBV2
len: 14
j_gene: TRBJ2-2
d_gene: .
abundance: few
CDR3aa: CASMWSRNTGELFF
CDR3nt: TGTGCCAGCATGTGGTCTAGAAACACTGGGGAGCTGTTTTTT

v_gene: TRBV19
len: 16
j_gene: TRBJ2-2
d_gene: .
abundance: .
CDR3aa: CASSIDLSGVSGELFF
CDR3nt: TGTGCCAGTAGTATAGATCTGAGCGGAGTCAGCGGGGAGCTGTTTTTT

v_gene: TRBV5-1
len: 17
j_gene: TRBJ2-7
d_gene: TRBD1
abundance: many
CDR3aa: CASSLRGTGHSSYEQYF
CDR3nt: TGCGCCAGCAGCTTGAGGGGGACAGGGCATAGCTCCTACGAGCAGTACTTC

v_gene: TRBV11-1
len: 11
j_gene: TRBJ1-1
d_gene: .
abundance: many
CDR3aa: CASGLGPEAFF
CDR3nt: TGTGCCAGCGGACTAGGGCCTGAAGCTTTCTTT

v_gene: TRBV4-1
len: 14
j_gene: TRBJ2-7
d_gene: .
abundance: many
CDR3aa: CASSHPDRRYEQYF
CDR3nt: TGCGCCAGCAGCCATCCCGACAGGCGCTACGAGCAGTACTTC

v_gene: TRBV2
len: 15
j_gene: TRBJ2-2
d_gene: .
abundance: many
CDR3aa: CASSEELLNTGELFF
CDR3nt: TGTGCCAGCAGTGAAGAACTCCTGAACACCGGGGAGCTGTTTTTT

v_gene: TRBV29-1
len: 12
j_gene: TRBJ2-7
d_gene: TRBD2
abundance: many
CDR3aa: CSVRLASSEQYF
CDR3nt: TGCAGCGTTAGACTAGCGTCGAGCGAGCAGTACTTC

v_gene: TRBV15
len: 16
j_gene: TRBJ2-5
d_gene: TRBD1
abundance: many
CDR3aa: CATSNAWTGERETQYF
CDR3nt: TGTGCCACCAGTAATGCTTGGACAGGGGAGAGGGAGACCCAGTACTTC